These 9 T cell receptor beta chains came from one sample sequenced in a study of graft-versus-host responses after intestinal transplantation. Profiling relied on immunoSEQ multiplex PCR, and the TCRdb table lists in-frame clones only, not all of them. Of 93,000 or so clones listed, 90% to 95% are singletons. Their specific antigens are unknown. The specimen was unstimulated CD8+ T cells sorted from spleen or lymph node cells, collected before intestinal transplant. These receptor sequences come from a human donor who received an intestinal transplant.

CDR3 sequence (DNA): TGTGCCAGCAGCCCAGGGACTAGCACAGATACGCAGTATTTT. Translating gives CASSPGTSTDTQYF. V gene TRBV9 combines with J gene TRBJ2-3; maybe TRBD2 (6 bases). Germline CDR1 and CDR2: SGDLS and YYNGEE. V was clipped by 4 bases and J by 0 bases, with 9 bases between them. The CDR3 spans 14 residues.

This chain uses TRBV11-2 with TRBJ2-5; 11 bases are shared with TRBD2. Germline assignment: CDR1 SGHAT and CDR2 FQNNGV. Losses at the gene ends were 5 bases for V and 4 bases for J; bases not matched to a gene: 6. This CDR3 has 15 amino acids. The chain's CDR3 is CASSTSGGSGETQYF. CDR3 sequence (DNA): TGTGCCAGCAGCACTAGCGGGGGATCGGGAGAGACCCAGTACTTC.

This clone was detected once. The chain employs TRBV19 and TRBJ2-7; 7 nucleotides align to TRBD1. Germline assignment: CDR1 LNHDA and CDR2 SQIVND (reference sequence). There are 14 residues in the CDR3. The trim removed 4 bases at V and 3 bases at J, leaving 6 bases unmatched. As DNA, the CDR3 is TGTGCCAGTAGTACACCCACAGGGGACTACGAGCAGTACTTC. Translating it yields CASSTPTGDYEQYF.

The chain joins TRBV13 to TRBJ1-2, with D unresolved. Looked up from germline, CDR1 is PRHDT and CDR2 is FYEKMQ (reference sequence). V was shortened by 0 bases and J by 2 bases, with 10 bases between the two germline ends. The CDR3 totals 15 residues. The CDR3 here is CASSLGQMGNYGYTF. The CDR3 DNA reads TGTGCCAGCAGCTTAGGACAGATGGGGAACTATGGCTACACCTTC.

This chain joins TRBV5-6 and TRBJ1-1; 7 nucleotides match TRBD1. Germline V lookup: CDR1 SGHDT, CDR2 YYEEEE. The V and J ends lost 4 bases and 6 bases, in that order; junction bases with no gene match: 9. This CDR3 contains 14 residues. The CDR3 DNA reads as TGTGCCAGCAGCCTGGGACAGCCCGGTGCTGAAGCTTTCTTT. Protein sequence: CASSLGQPGAEAFF. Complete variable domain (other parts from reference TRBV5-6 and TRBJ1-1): DAGVTQSPTHLIKTRGQQVTLRCSPKSGHDTVSWYQQALGQGPQFIFQYYEEEERQRGNFPDRFSGHQFPNYSSELNVNALLLGDSALYLCASSLGQPGAEAFFGQGTRLTVV.

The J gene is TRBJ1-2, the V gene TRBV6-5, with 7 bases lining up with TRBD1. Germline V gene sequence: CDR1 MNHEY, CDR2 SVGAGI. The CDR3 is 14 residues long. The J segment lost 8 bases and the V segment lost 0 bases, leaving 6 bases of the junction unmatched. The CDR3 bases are TGTGCCAGCAGTTACTCGGCGACAGGGTACGGCTACACCTTC. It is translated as CASSYSATGYGYTF.

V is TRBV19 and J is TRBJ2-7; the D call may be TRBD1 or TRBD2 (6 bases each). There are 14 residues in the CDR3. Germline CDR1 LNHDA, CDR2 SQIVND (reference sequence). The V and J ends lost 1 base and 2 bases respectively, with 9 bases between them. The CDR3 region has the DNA TGTGCCAGTAGTATAGGCGGGGACACCTACGAGCAGTACTTC. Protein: CASSIGGDTYEQYF.

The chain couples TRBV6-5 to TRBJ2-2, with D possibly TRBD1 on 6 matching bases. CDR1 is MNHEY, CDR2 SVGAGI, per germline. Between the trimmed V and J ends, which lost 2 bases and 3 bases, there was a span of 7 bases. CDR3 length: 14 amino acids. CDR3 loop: CASSYAGDTGELFF. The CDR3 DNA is TGTGCCAGCAGTTACGCAGGGGACACCGGGGAGCTGTTTTTT.

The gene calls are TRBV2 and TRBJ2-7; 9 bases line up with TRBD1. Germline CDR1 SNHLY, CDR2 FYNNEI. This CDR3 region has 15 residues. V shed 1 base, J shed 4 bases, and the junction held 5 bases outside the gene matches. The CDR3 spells CASSEGQGGWYEQYF. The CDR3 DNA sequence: TGTGCCAGCAGTGAAGGACAGGGGGGATGGTACGAGCAGTACTTC.